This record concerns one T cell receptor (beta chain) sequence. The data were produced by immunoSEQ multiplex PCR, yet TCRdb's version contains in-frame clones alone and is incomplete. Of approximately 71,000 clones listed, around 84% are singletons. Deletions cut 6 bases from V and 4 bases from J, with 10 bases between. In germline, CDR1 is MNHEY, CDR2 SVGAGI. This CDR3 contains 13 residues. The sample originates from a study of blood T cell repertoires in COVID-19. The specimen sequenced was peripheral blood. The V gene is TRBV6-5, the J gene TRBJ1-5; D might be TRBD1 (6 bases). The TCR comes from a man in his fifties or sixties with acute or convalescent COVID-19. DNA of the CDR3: TGTGCCAGCAGACCTACAGGGAATCAGCCCCAGCATTTT. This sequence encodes CASRPTGNQPQHF.